What follows is one T cell receptor (beta chain) and its context. Its antigen is still unknown. The data are from a study of T cells in localized non-small cell lung cancer. General study points: The study linked higher blood T cell density to longer overall survival. Peak T cell clonality was found in uninvolved adjacent lung, exceeding tumor. Because researchers sequenced only one region of the tumor, heterogeneity is still possible. In adjacent lung, a median around 52 of the top 100 tumor clones were found.

Produced via immunoSEQ multiplex PCR; TCRdb's table is partial and in-frame only. In the table there are about 43,000 clones, roughly nine tenths of which are singletons. With 7 bases clipped from V and 5 bases from J, the junction kept 2 bases outside the gene matches. CDR1 SNHLY and CDR2 FYNNEI come from the germline V gene. The CDR3 loop spans 14 amino acids. This receptor was obtained from a woman aged 35-75 years with stage II lung adenocarcinoma. The V call is TRBV2, the J call TRBJ2-1; 13 bases are a match to TRBD2. The sequencing here drew on PBMCs, taken before any cancer treatment. The CDR3 loop reads CASKTSGRDNEQFF. CDR3 coding DNA: TGTGCCAGCAAAACTAGCGGGAGGGACAATGAGCAGTTCTTC.